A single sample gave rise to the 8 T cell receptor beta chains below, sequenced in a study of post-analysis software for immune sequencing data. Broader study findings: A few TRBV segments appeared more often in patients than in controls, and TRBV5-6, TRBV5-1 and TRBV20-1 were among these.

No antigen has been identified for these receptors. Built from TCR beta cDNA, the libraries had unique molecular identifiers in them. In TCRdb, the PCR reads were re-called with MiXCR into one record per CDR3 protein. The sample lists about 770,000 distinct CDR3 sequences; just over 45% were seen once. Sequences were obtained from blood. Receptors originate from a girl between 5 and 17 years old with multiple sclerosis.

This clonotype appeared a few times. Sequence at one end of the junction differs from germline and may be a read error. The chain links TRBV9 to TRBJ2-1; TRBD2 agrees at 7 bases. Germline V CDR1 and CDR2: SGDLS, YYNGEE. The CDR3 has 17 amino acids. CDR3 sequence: CAGSVAGRALLDNEQFF. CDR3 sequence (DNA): TGTGCCGGCAGCGTAGCTGGGAGGGCCCTCTTGGACAATGAGCAGTTCTTC.

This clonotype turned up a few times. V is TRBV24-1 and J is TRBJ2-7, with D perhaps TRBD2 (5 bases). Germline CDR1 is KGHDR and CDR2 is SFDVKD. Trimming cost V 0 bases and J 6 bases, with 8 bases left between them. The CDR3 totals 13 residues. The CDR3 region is CATSDLKSGEQYF. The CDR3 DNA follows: TGTGCCACCAGTGATTTGAAAAGCGGCGAGCAGTACTTC.

CDR3 residues: CASSYAGQGPNSPLHF. CDR3 DNA: TGTGCCAGCAGCTACGCCGGACAGGGGCCCAATTCACCCCTCCACTTT. The V gene is TRBV6-6, the J gene TRBJ1-6; TRBD1 aligns across 9 bases. CDR1 MNHNY and CDR2 SVGAGI come from the germline V gene (reference sequence). This CDR3 contains 16 residues. Trimming cost V 6 bases and J 7 bases; bases outside gene matches: 10.

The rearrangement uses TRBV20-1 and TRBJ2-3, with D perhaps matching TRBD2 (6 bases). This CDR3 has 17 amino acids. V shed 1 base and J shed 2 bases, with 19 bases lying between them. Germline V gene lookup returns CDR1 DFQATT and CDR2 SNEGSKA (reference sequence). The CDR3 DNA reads TGCAGTGCTAGAGTCCCTCCGCGGGGCCCCTACACAGATACGCAGTATTTT. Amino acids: CSARVPPRGPYTDTQYF.

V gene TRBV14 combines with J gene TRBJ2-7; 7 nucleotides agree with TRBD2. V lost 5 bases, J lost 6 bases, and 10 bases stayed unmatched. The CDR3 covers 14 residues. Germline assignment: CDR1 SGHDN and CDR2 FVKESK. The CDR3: CASSVRPGGFEQYF. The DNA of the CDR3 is TGTGCCAGCAGCGTACGGCCGGGAGGATTCGAGCAGTACTTC.

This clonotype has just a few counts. The CDR3 protein is CASSRTGARKLYEQYF. The CDR3 region has the DNA TGTGCCAGCTCACGGACAGGGGCGCGCAAGCTCTACGAGCAGTACTTC. V gene TRBV18 combines with J gene TRBJ2-5; 9 nucleotides line up with TRBD1. The DNA end lines up better with TRBJ2-7; the J call may be wrong. CDR3 length: 16 amino acids. CDR1 KGHSH and CDR2 LQKENI come from the germline V gene.

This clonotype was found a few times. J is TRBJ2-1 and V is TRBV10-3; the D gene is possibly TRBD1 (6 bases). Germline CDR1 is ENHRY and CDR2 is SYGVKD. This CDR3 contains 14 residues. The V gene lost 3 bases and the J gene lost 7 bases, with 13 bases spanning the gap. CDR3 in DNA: TGTGCCATCAGTGACATGGGGGCTTGGAATGAGCAGTTCTTC. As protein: CAISDMGAWNEQFF.

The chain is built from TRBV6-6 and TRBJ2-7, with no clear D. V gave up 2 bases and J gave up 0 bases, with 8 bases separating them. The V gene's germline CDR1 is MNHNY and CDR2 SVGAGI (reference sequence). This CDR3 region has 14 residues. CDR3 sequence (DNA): TGTGCCAGCAGTTACGACCGGTTCTCCTACGAGCAGTACTTC. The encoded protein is CASSYDRFSYEQYF.